This T cell receptor beta chain was profiled in a study of Ad26.COV2.S vaccination and SARS-CoV-2 variants. The method was immunoSEQ multiplex PCR; TCRdb's version includes in-frame clones alone and lacks a portion of them. The sample has over 450,000 clones, nearly 90% seen once. As to treatment: around 19 received Ad26.COV2.S at low or high dose, single or two shots; 5 received placebo; per-sample allocation not given. Sampling was done on day 63 after the first vaccine or placebo injection. The clonotype originates from a person between 18 and 59 years old who received the Ad26.COV2.S COVID-19 vaccine or a placebo. Source: peripheral blood, taken in a trial of Ad26.COV2.S vaccine versus placebo.

The CDR3 DNA follows: TGTGCCAGCAGCTTATTTGCACGGACCGCCTCCTACGAGCAGTACTTC. This sequence encodes CASSLFARTASYEQYF. The rearrangement uses TRBV7-3 and TRBJ2-7, with D hard to call. V lost 2 bases, J lost 0 bases, and 14 bases lay in between. This CDR3 spans 16 amino acids. Germline CDR1 SGHTA, CDR2 FQGTGA.